The following is a T cell receptor (beta chain) sequence with its context. As yet, its antigen is unknown. Via CD45RO/CCR7/CD25/CD127/CD95/CD27, cells of the CD4+ naive, central memory, regulatory and stem cell-like memory subsets were sorted. The source of the sample is a study of beta chain features in type 1 diabetes. Study results and limitations: Type 1 diabetes patients had TCRB CDR3s that were shorter (moderately but significantly so) in all four CD4+ subsets.

The sequenced template was cDNA made from the entire isolated RNA. Some clones are missing from TCRdb's copy, which holds only in-frame ones; the method was immunoSEQ multiplex PCR. The sample holds more than 120,000 clones; about 12% are singletons and the top ten take 1.3%. V was cut by 7 bases and J by 2 bases, with 7 bases left in between. Germline assignment: CDR1 ENHRY and CDR2 SYGVKD. CDR3 length equals 12 residues. The specimen sequenced was central memory CD4+ T cells from blood. The clonotype was recovered from a man aged 18 to 29 with type 1 diabetes. The V call is TRBV10-3, the J call TRBJ2-3; D unclear. CDR3 nucleotides: TGTGCCATCACTAACAACACAGATACGCAGTATTTT. Amino acid sequence: CAITNNTDTQYF.